The clone carrying this T cell receptor (beta chain) turned up a few times. The data derive from a study of blood T cells in healthy people across ages. Healthy Caucasian individuals from Russia aged about 6 to 90 served as donors. Germline V gives CDR1 SQVTM, CDR2 ANQGSEA. V gave up 7 bases and J gave up 10 bases, with 11 bases separating them. CDR3 length equals 10 residues. Through a sample-barcoded 5' primer and a J-beta primer mix, a second PCR was run for about 6 to 11 cycles. Unique molecular identifiers of 12 random nucleotides labeled each cDNA. TCRdb used MiXCR to reprocess the 5' RACE reads, holding one entry per CDR3 protein. The table lists 780,000 or so distinct CDR3 sequences, roughly three fifths of them singletons.

This TCR derives from a man aged 35 to 55 in good health. The chain couples TRBV29-1 to TRBJ2-1; D tentatively reads TRBD1 or TRBD2 (5 bases each). Sequences were obtained from blood. The CDR3 is CSAWDGEQFF. The CDR3 bases are TGCAGCGCCTGGGACGGAGAGCAGTTCTTC.